These 22 T cell receptor beta chains were sequenced from one sample in a study of CD8 T cells in Susac syndrome. An amount of RNA that ranged from roughly 0.5 to 1 ug was reverse transcribed with random hexamers. TCRdb re-derived calls from the immunoSEQ multiplex PCR reads in MiXCR, one entry per CDR3 protein. The table has more than 250,000 distinct CDR3 sequences, roughly nine tenths seen once. The sample consisted of CD4+ T cells from PBMCs. These TCRs come from a human donor with multiple sclerosis.

The rearrangement links TRBV3-1 to TRBJ2-1; 10 positions match TRBD2. The junction had 15 bases not matched to a gene; V was cut back by 9 bases and J by 1 base. The germline V gene encodes CDR1 LGHDT and CDR2 YNNKEL (reference sequence). CDR3 length equals 18 residues. This CDR3 is CARLAGYGWMSSYNEQFF. The CDR3 DNA is TGTGCCAGACTAGCGGGATACGGGTGGATGAGTTCCTACAATGAGCAGTTCTTC.

The rearrangement links TRBV10-3 to TRBJ2-3; 11 bases match TRBD2. Germline assignment: CDR1 ENHRY and CDR2 SYGVKD. This CDR3 region has 15 residues. V was pared by 5 bases and J by 3 bases, with 4 bases of the junction left unmatched. The CDR3 loop reads CAISPGTSGTDTQYF. The DNA for the CDR3 is TGTGCCATCAGTCCCGGGACTAGCGGTACAGATACGCAGTATTTT.

The rearrangement uses TRBV7-9 and TRBJ2-7; D may be TRBD1 or TRBD2 (5 bases each). The CDR3 extends over 13 amino acids. V shed 5 bases and J shed 2 bases, with 10 bases lying between them. Looked up from germline, CDR1 is SEHNR and CDR2 is FQNEAQ (reference sequence). CDR3 nucleotide sequence: TGTGCCAGCAGCCCCCGGGGCACCTACGAGCAGTACTTC. Protein sequence: CASSPRGTYEQYF. Together with reference TRBV7-9 and TRBJ2-7, the CDR3 gives the full variable domain: DTGVSQNPRHKITKRGQNVTFRCDPISEHNRLYWYRQTLGQGPEFLTYFQNEAQLEKSRLLSDRFSAERPKGSFSTLEIQRTEQGDSAMYLCASSPRGTYEQYFGPGTRLTVT.

The genes are TRBV20-1 and TRBJ2-7, with D perhaps TRBD1 (6 bases). The CDR3 extends over 15 amino acids. The V end lost 0 bases, the J end lost 3 bases, and 15 bases lay between the germline ends. In germline, CDR1 is DFQATT, CDR2 SNEGSKA (reference sequence). As DNA, the CDR3 is TGCAGTGCTAGAGATTCCACTAGGGGGATCTACGAGCAGTACTTC. Translating it yields CSARDSTRGIYEQYF.

The chain links TRBV5-6 to TRBJ1-1; D is unresolved. In germline, CDR1 is SGHDT, CDR2 YYEEEE. Trimming removed 3 bases from V and 0 bases from J, with 18 bases in between. This CDR3 comprises 17 residues. In DNA, the CDR3 is TGTGCCAGCAGCTCTATTGGCCGTGGGTTTATGAACACTGAAGCTTTCTTT. Translation gives CASSSIGRGFMNTEAFF.

J is TRBJ1-1 and V is TRBV24-1; no reliable D call. V gave up 12 bases and J gave up 1 base, with 11 bases separating them. CDR3 length: 12 residues. Germline-derived CDR1 and CDR2 are KGHDR and SFDVKD. This chain's CDR3 is CAARRQNTEAFF. Here the CDR3 DNA reads TGTGCCGCCCGTCGCCAGAACACTGAAGCTTTCTTT.

The chain joins TRBV15 to TRBJ2-3; maybe TRBD2 (5 bases). V was clipped by 7 bases and J by 6 bases, with 14 bases between them. The CDR3 spans 13 residues. In germline, CDR1 is LNHNV, CDR2 YYDKDF (reference sequence). The DNA of the CDR3 is TGTGCCACCACCTTCGGGGAGAGGGATACGCAGTATTTT. This encodes CATTFGERDTQYF.

This chain joins TRBV29-1 and TRBJ2-3, with TRBD1 as a possible D gene (5 bases). The CDR3 has 13 amino acids. V was cut by 6 bases and J by 2 bases, with 12 bases left in between. The germline V gene has CDR1 SQVTM and CDR2 ANQGSEA. The CDR3: CSVGQRFTDTQYF. As DNA, the CDR3 is TGCAGCGTGGGGCAGCGCTTCACAGATACGCAGTATTTT.

V and J are TRBV20-1 and TRBJ1-6; D is possibly TRBD1 (5 bases). There are 16 residues in the CDR3. With 0 bases removed from V and 0 bases from J, the gap between germline ends came to 9 bases. Germline CDR1 DFQATT, CDR2 SNEGSKA (reference sequence). The CDR3 reads CSARDGGSSYNSPLHF. In DNA, the CDR3 is TGCAGTGCTAGAGATGGGGGGAGCTCCTATAATTCACCCCTCCACTTT.

The chain uses TRBV5-4 and TRBJ1-2; D remains unclear. The germline V gene encodes CDR1 SGHNT and CDR2 YYREEE (reference sequence). V was cut by 1 base and J by 2 bases, with 12 bases left in between. There are 15 residues in the CDR3. Here the CDR3 reads CASSLWQAANYGYTF. The CDR3 nucleotides are TGTGCCAGCAGCTTGTGGCAGGCGGCGAACTATGGCTACACCTTC.

J is TRBJ1-2 and V is TRBV7-8, with 8 positions matching TRBD1. The ends lost 1 base at V and 8 bases at J; junction bases unmatched: 6. Germline CDR1 SGHVS, CDR2 FQNEAQ. This CDR3 contains 14 residues. This CDR3 reads CASSLGDRSLGYTF. The CDR3 DNA is TGTGCCAGCAGCTTAGGGGACAGGTCCCTGGGCTACACCTTC.

The chain carries TRBV12-3 or TRBV12-4 and TRBJ1-5; no firm D call. V gave up 3 bases and J gave up 5 bases, with 8 bases separating them. This CDR3 has 13 residues. Here the CDR3 DNA reads TGTGCCAGCAGTTTTTCGGATTATCAGCCCCAGCATTTT. It yields the protein CASSFSDYQPQHF.

The chain uses TRBV5-1 and TRBJ1-1; D remains unclear. The germline V and J ends were trimmed by 4 bases and 5 bases, with 12 bases remaining between them. The V gene's germline CDR1 is SGHRS and CDR2 YFSETQ. This CDR3 contains 13 residues. CDR3 sequence (DNA): TGCGCCAGCAGCGAGGGAGGTAGGACTGAAGCTTTCTTT. Residues: CASSEGGRTEAFF.

This clonotype was seen a handful of times. The V gene is TRBV6-2 or TRBV6-3, the J gene TRBJ2-1; perhaps D is TRBD1 or TRBD2 (5 bases each). CDR1 and CDR2 from the germline V gene are MNHEY and SVGEGT. V was pared by 5 bases and J by 0 bases, with 11 bases between. This CDR3 has 15 residues. CDR3 loop: CASSGTGGSYNEQFF. As DNA, the CDR3 is TGTGCCAGCAGTGGGACCGGCGGCTCCTACAATGAGCAGTTCTTC.

The V and J genes are TRBV18 and TRBJ1-1; no firm D call. The CDR3 runs to 15 residues. Germline-derived CDR1 and CDR2 are KGHSH and LQKENI. V lost 4 bases and J lost 0, with 12 bases in between. CDR3 DNA: TGTGCCAGCTCACTCTATTCGGGGATGAACACTGAAGCTTTCTTT. Translated: CASSLYSGMNTEAFF.

In nucleotides, the CDR3 is TGTGCCAGCAGCTTGGGGACCACAAGGGAGGATAATCAGCCCCAGCATTTT. Translation: CASSLGTTREDNQPQHF. The V and J genes are TRBV7-9 and TRBJ1-5, with D perhaps matching TRBD1 (5 bases). Germline CDR1 reads SEHNR; CDR2 reads FQNEAQ (reference sequence). Trimming removed 3 bases from V and 4 bases from J, with 19 bases in between. The CDR3 is 17 amino acids.

The chain joins TRBV19 to TRBJ1-2, with D uncertain. V lost 3 bases and J 5 bases, leaving 13 bases between the germline ends. Germline V lookup: CDR1 LNHDA, CDR2 SQIVND (reference sequence). The CDR3 extends over 14 amino acids. CDR3 sequence: CASSIIPSSYGYTF. DNA of the CDR3: TGTGCCAGTAGTATTATCCCGTCATCTTATGGCTACACCTTC.

The chain employs TRBV5-1 and TRBJ1-1; D is possibly TRBD1 (5 bases). Germline CDR1 reads SGHRS; CDR2 reads YFSETQ. CDR3 length: 16 residues. Trimming shortened V by 0 bases and J by 0 bases, and 12 bases separated the two germline ends. The CDR3 sequence is CASSLAGARLNTEAFF. The CDR3 DNA reads as TGCGCCAGCAGCTTGGCCGGGGCGCGTTTGAACACTGAAGCTTTCTTT. The full variable domain, its missing parts supplied by reference TRBV5-1 and TRBJ1-1, is KAGVTQTPRYLIKTRGQQVTLSCSPISGHRSVSWYQQTPGQGLQFLFEYFSETQRNKGNFPGRFSGRQFSNSRSEMNVSTLELGDSALYLCASSLAGARLNTEAFFGQGTRLTVV.

The rearrangement uses TRBV23-1 and TRBJ2-1; TRBD2 is a possible D gene (6 bases). TRBV23-1 falls under the ORF class, with uncertain function. Trimming stripped 4 bases from V and 7 bases from J, with 11 bases between. The CDR3 is made up of 13 amino acids. As DNA, the CDR3 is TGCGCCAGCAGTCCCCGACTAGAGAATGAGCAGTTCTTC. Translating gives CASSPRLENEQFF.

The table lists this clonotype with a count of one. This chain connects TRBV5-4 to TRBJ1-1, with TRBD1 matching over 8 bases. Germline loops: CDR1 SGHNT, CDR2 YYREEE (reference sequence). The CDR3 spans 15 residues. The trim removed 0 bases at V and 4 bases at J, leaving 5 bases unmatched. The CDR3 DNA sequence: TGTGCCAGCAGCTTGGCCACCGGGACAGGCACTGAAGCTTTCTTT. Its protein product is CASSLATGTGTEAFF.

The chain uses TRBV19 and TRBJ2-4, with 7 nucleotides matching TRBD2. The CDR3 is 15 amino acids. The germline V gene has CDR1 LNHDA and CDR2 SQIVND (reference sequence). V gave up 10 bases and J gave up 7 bases; unmatched junction bases: 16. The DNA for the CDR3 is TGTGCCACAGCCGGGGGGAGTCCCCCATTGAACATTCAGTACTTC. Amino acid sequence: CATAGGSPPLNIQYF.

The V and J genes are TRBV12-3 or TRBV12-4 and TRBJ2-7; the D is unclear. Trimming shortened V by 3 bases and J by 6 bases, and 9 bases separated the two germline ends. This CDR3 spans 12 amino acids. The CDR3 DNA reads TGTGCCAGCAGTTTGGTTGTCGGCGAGCAGTACTTC. Translated, it gives CASSLVVGEQYF.